A selection of T cell receptor beta chains follows, all from one sample in a study of PD-1 blockade in classical Hodgkin lymphoma. The repertoire was sequenced with immunoSEQ multiplex PCR; TCRdb's copy has only in-frame clones and lacks some. Here the sample spans 25,000 to 30,000 clones, roughly three quarters being singletons. This specimen was peripheral blood mononuclear cells (PBMCs), taken before the second cycle of nivolumab. The receptors shown here come from a human donor with classical Hodgkin lymphoma. Each CDR3 is given with its conserved first and last residue. The D gene is left open where the match is weak. Rows give clone size only sometimes, using once, few, many, or a class for an expanded clone.

V	J	D	size	DNA	CDR3
TRBV27	TRBJ2-2	.	.	TGTGCCAGTAATACAGGGAGAGGCACCGGGGAGCTGTTTTTT	CASNTGRGTGELFF
TRBV7-2	TRBJ2-5	.	few	TGTGCCAGCAGCTTAGAGTCTCGGACCCAAGAGACCCAGTACTTC	CASSLESRTQETQYF
TRBV5-1	TRBJ1-2	.	.	TGCGCCAGCAGCTTATCCTCAGGGGCAGGCTATGGCTACACCTTC	CASSLSSGAGYGYTF
TRBV5-5	TRBJ2-7	.	few	TGTGCCAGCAGCTTTCTTTACGAGCAGTACTTC	CASSFLYEQYF
TRBV7-9	TRBJ2-1	TRBD1	few	TGTGCCAGCAGCTTAAGGACAGGCAATGAGCAGTTCTTC	CASSLRTGNEQFF
TRBV20-1	TRBJ1-1	TRBD1	few	TGCAGGGGACAGTTAAACACTGAAGCTTTCTTT	CRGQLNTEAFF
TRBV4-3	TRBJ1-5	TRBD1	.	TGCGCCAGCAGCCAAGGGTACAGGGGAAGGTCGGTCAGCAATCAGCCCCAGCATTTT	CASSQGYRGRSVSNQPQHF
TRBV19	TRBJ1-2	TRBD1	once	TGTGCCAGTAGTATACTGGACAGGAGGGGCGGCTACACCTTC	CASSILDRRGGYTF
TRBV27	TRBJ1-4	.	once	TGTGCCAGCAGTTTAAGGACAGACGTTAATGAAAAACTGTTTTTT	CASSLRTDVNEKLFF
TRBV9	TRBJ2-1	.	.	TGTGCCAGCAGCGTAGATGGAGCTCCGTTCTTC	CASSVDGAPFF
TRBV9	TRBJ1-6	.	.	TGTGCCAGCAGCGCAGGAAATAATTCACCCCTCCACTTT	CASSAGNNSPLHF
TRBV28	TRBJ2-5	TRBD2	.	TGTGCCAGCAGCCCCGGACTAGCCGGGCGGGAGACCCAGTACTTC	CASSPGLAGRETQYF
TRBV9	TRBJ2-5	TRBD1	.	TGTGCCAGCAGCGCCATCTCAGGGGGCCGGGTCCAAGAGACCCAGTACTTC	CASSAISGGRVQETQYF
TRBV6-1	TRBJ1-2	.	.	TGTGCCAGCAGTGAAGGAGGATCGCTAGACTATGGCTACACCTTC	CASSEGGSLDYGYTF
TRBV7-9	TRBJ2-2	.	few	TGTGCCAGCAGCTTACTGGCGGAGCTGTTTTTT	CASSLLAELFF
TRBV5-1	TRBJ1-3	TRBD1	.	TGCGCCAGCAGCAGACAGGGTCTGGGGAGAAACACCATATATTTT	CASSRQGLGRNTIYF
TRBV7-2	TRBJ1-4	.	.	TGTGCCAGCAGGCCCGGGCCCCGAAATGAAAAACTGTTTTTT	CASRPGPRNEKLFF
TRBV28	TRBJ1-5	.	.	TGTGCCAGCAGTTTAGGGGTATGGGGGGTTGACGGCAATCAGCCCCAGCATTTT	CASSLGVWGVDGNQPQHF
TRBV6-5	TRBJ2-1	.	.	TGTGCCAGCAGTTACTCGATTCCAAGTCTATACAATGAGCAGTTCTTC	CASSYSIPSLYNEQFF
TRBV19	TRBJ1-2	.	.	TGTGCCAGTAACACCCTGGGGGGGCCTGGCTACACCTTC	CASNTLGGPGYTF
TRBV7-2	TRBJ1-5	TRBD1	.	TGTGCCAGCAGCAAGACAGGGACCAATCAGCCCCAGCATTTT	CASSKTGTNQPQHF
TRBV7-2	TRBJ2-5	TRBD2	.	TGTGCCAGCAGTTCAAGTAGCGGGAGTCTCGAGACCCAGTACTTC	CASSSSSGSLETQYF
TRBV10-3	TRBJ2-5	.	.	TGTGCCATCAGTGATCGGGGAGCACAAGAGACCCAGTACTTC	CAISDRGAQETQYF
TRBV25-1	TRBJ2-1	TRBD1	.	TGTGCCAGCACCCCCAACAGGGGTTATGACAATGAGCAGTTCTTC	CASTPNRGYDNEQFF
TRBV18	TRBJ2-6	.	.	TGTGCCAGCTCACCACTGGGGCTGGGGGGGGCCAACGTCCTGACTTTC	CASSPLGLGGANVLTF
TRBV28	TRBJ2-1	TRBD1	few	TGTGCCAGCAGTCTAGGACAGGGAAGAAGGGTCTACAATGAGCAGTTCTTC	CASSLGQGRRVYNEQFF